This TCR beta chain was captured in a study of blood T cells in healthy people across ages. With a J-beta primer mix and a sample-barcoded 5' primer, a second PCR ran about 6 to 11 cycles. One entry per CDR3 protein, called by TCRdb with MiXCR from the 5' RACE reads. The sample shows around 1,000,000 distinct CDR3 sequences, around 25% of them seen only once. The V gene lost 5 bases and the J gene lost 6 bases, with 18 bases spanning the gap. The CDR3 spans 15 residues. Separately, the same data were catalogued under a study of T cells of mothers and their children.

The sample taken for sequencing was blood. The chain is built from TRBV12-3 or TRBV12-4 and TRBJ2-3, with a possible D match to TRBD1 (5 bases). This TCR derives from a girl aged 2-10 years in good health. In nucleotides, the CDR3 is TGTGCCAGCAGTGGGGCTACCCCCATGGGGGATACGCAGTATTTT. It yields the protein CASSGATPMGDTQYF.